A selection of T cell receptor beta chains follows, all from one sample in a study of regulatory T cells in long-lasting Graves disease. TCRdb itself ran the multiplex PCR reads through MiXCR, one entry per CDR3 protein. The repertoire holds 400,000 or so distinct CDR3 sequences, with about a quarter as singletons. Specimen: peripheral blood mononuclear cells (PBMCs), collected when the disease was refractory, from a patient treated with antithyroid drugs. The receptor set was obtained from a female donor with Graves disease. Both conserved end residues are part of each CDR3. A D gene is named only where the DNA matches it firmly. Rows may omit the clone size; those that give it use once, few, many or a size class.

TRBD2	TRBV12-3/TRBV12-4	many	TRBJ2-5	CASNSGTSGTRRETQYF	TGTGCCAGCAACTCCGGGACTAGCGGGACCCGAAGGGAGACCCAGTACTTC
.	TRBV2	many	TRBJ1-5	CASRHSSDNQPQHF	TGTGCCAGCAGACACAGTAGTGACAATCAGCCCCAGCATTTT
.	TRBV5-1	.	TRBJ2-5	CASSLAGTGRETQYF	TGCGCCAGCAGCTTGGCCGGAACAGGGAGGGAGACCCAGTACTTC
TRBD1	TRBV12-3/TRBV12-4	.	TRBJ2-5	CASSLRTGVETQYF	TGTGCCAGCAGTTTAAGGACAGGGGTAGAGACCCAGTACTTC
.	TRBV18	once	TRBJ2-7	CASSPPPTDFSYEQYF	TGTGCCAGCTCACCACCCCCGACAGATTTCTCCTACGAGCAGTACTTC
TRBD1	TRBV19	.	TRBJ1-1	CASNHRGPNTEAFF	TGTGCCAGTAATCACAGGGGCCCCAACACTGAAGCTTTCTTT
TRBD2	TRBV10-3	.	TRBJ2-7	CAISEPGLAGESRTYEQYF	TGTGCCATCAGTGAACCCGGACTAGCGGGAGAGTCGAGAACCTACGAGCAGTACTTC
.	TRBV7-6	few	TRBJ1-5	CASSLSPEQPQHF	TGTGCCAGCAGCTTATCTCCGGAACAGCCCCAGCATTTT
TRBD1	TRBV19	.	TRBJ1-1	CASSTDRATEAFF	TGTGCCAGTAGTACCGACAGGGCAACTGAAGCTTTCTTT
.	TRBV18	few	TRBJ2-7	CASSPPTRPREQYF	TGTGCCAGCTCACCACCCACTAGACCCCGCGAGCAGTACTTC
TRBD1	TRBV2	many	TRBJ1-3	CAGRRDRGPGNTIYF	TGTGCCGGCAGGCGGGACAGGGGGCCTGGAAACACCATATATTTT
TRBD1	TRBV10-3	many	TRBJ1-1	CAISRGTGMNTEAFF	TGTGCCATCAGTAGGGGGACAGGCATGAACACTGAAGCTTTCTTT
TRBD2	TRBV5-1	.	TRBJ2-5	CASSLAAGAFQETQYF	TGCGCCAGCAGCTTGGCGGCGGGAGCGTTTCAGGAGACCCAGTACTTC
.	TRBV2	.	TRBJ1-2	CAGNDGRAWGYTF	TGTGCCGGGAACGACGGCAGGGCCTGGGGCTACACCTTC
TRBD1	TRBV28	many	TRBJ1-2	CASSRDRLNGYTF	TGTGCCAGCAGTCGGGACAGGCTTAATGGCTACACCTTC
.	TRBV25-1	.	TRBJ2-6	CASSQGLSGANVLTF	TGTGCCAGCTCGCAGGGACTTTCTGGGGCCAACGTCCTGACTTTC
TRBD1	TRBV25-1	.	TRBJ2-7	CASRDRGGNEQYF	TGTGCCAGCAGGGACAGGGGTGGGAACGAGCAGTACTTC
TRBD1	TRBV5-1	.	TRBJ1-1	CASSSLPPDRDTEAFF	TGCGCCAGCAGCTCGCTTCCGCCCGACAGGGACACTGAAGCTTTCTTT
.	TRBV6-2/TRBV6-3	.	TRBJ2-7	CASSFLPRSPTDGNEQYF	TGTGCCAGCAGTTTCCTTCCCCGGTCCCCGACTGACGGGAACGAGCAGTACTTC
.	TRBV2	many	TRBJ2-3	CASTRRGDSGDTDTQYF	TGTGCCAGCACCAGAAGAGGTGACTCGGGGGACACAGATACGCAGTATTTT
TRBD1	TRBV13	.	TRBJ1-1	CASSFLSRGDTEAFF	TGTGCCAGCAGCTTTCTCAGCAGGGGGGACACTGAAGCTTTCTTT
TRBD1	TRBV7-2	few	TRBJ1-1	CASSPWDRNTEAFF	TGTGCCAGCAGCCCGTGGGACAGGAACACTGAAGCTTTCTTT
.	TRBV6-2/TRBV6-3	many	TRBJ2-5	CASSYMETQYF	TGTGCCAGCAGCTATATGGAGACCCAGTACTTC
TRBD1	TRBV12-3/TRBV12-4	few	TRBJ1-6	CASSKDRVASPLHF	TGTGCCAGCAGTAAGGACAGGGTTGCTTCACCCCTCCACTTT
TRBD1	TRBV6-1	many	TRBJ2-5	CASSSPRDRGETQYF	TGTGCCAGCAGTAGCCCCCGGGACAGGGGTGAGACCCAGTACTTC
.	TRBV7-3	.	TRBJ1-1	CASSLLGGSLEAFF	TGTGCCAGCAGCTTATTGGGGGGCAGTCTTGAAGCTTTCTTT
TRBD1	TRBV29-1	many	TRBJ1-2	CSVVGGDAHGYTF	TGCAGCGTGGTAGGGGGCGATGCCCATGGCTACACCTTC
.	TRBV20-1	many	TRBJ2-5	CSTVVGATKRETQYF	TGCAGTACCGTGGTCGGGGCCACCAAACGGGAGACCCAGTACTTC
TRBD2	TRBV5-5	.	TRBJ2-7	CASSLMTSGTYEQYF	TGTGCCAGCAGCTTGATGACTAGCGGAACCTACGAGCAGTACTTC
.	TRBV27	.	TRBJ2-5	CASSLFLASGETQYF	TGTGCCAGCAGTTTATTCCTAGCATCTGGAGAGACCCAGTACTTC
TRBD1	TRBV30	.	TRBJ2-1	CAWSPGGTGAYNEQFF	TGTGCCTGGAGCCCCGGCGGGACAGGAGCCTACAATGAGCAGTTCTTC
.	TRBV9	.	TRBJ2-5	CASSVGRLQETQYF	TGTGCCAGCAGCGTGGGAAGACTCCAAGAGACCCAGTACTTC